This T cell receptor (beta chain) was sequenced for a study of cytomegalovirus exposure and HLA in healthy donors. This clone was counted once. Amplification used 60 Vbeta primers and 13 Jbeta primers. Some clones are missing from TCRdb's copy, which holds only in-frame ones; the method was immunoSEQ multiplex PCR. The repertoire has over 150,000 clones, approximately 71% of them found once; the top ten carry over 4%. Per germline, CDR1 MNHNS and CDR2 SASEGT. Between the trimmed V and J ends, which lost 5 bases and 7 bases, there was a span of 18 bases. This CDR3 has 15 amino acids. The chain recombines TRBV6-1 with TRBJ1-3; D might be TRBD1 (6 bases). What was sequenced was PBMCs. This receptor was obtained from a male donor in good health and CMV-seronegative. The CDR3 region has the DNA TGTGCCAGCAGTTCCCCGACAGGTCCTTCCAACACCATATATTTT. It is translated as CASSSPTGPSNTIYF.